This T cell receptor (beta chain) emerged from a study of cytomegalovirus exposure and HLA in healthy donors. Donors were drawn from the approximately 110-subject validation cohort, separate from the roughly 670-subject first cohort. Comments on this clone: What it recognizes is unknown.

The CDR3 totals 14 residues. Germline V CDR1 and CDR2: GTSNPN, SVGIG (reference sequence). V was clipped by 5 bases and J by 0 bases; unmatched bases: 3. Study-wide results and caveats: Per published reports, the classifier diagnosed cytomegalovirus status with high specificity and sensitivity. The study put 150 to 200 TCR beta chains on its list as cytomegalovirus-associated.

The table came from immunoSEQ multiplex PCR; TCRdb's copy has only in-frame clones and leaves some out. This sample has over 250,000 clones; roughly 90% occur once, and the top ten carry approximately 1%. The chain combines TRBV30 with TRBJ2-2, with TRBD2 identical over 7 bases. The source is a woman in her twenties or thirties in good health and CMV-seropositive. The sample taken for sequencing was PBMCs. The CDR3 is CAWGSGANTGELFF. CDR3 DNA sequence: TGTGCCTGGGGGAGCGGGGCGAACACCGGGGAGCTGTTTTTT. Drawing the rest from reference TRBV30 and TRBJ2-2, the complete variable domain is SQTIHQWPATLVQPVGSPLSLECTVEGTSNPNLYWYRQAAGRGLQLLFYSVGIGQISSEVPQNLSASRPQDRQFILSSKKLLLSDSGFYLCAWGSGANTGELFFGEGSRLTVL.